The rows below give T cell receptor beta chains drawn from one sample of a study of blood T cell repertoires in COVID-19. Profiling relied on immunoSEQ multiplex PCR, and the TCRdb table lists in-frame clones only, not all of them. The data show fewer than 250,000 clones, roughly 87% seen once. What was sequenced was PBMCs or T cells enriched from blood (not recorded which). All receptors derive from a man between 25 and 39 years old in a cohort exposed to, infected with or recovered from COVID-19 (not recorded which). CDR3s include the opening cysteine and the closing phenylalanine or tryptophan. The D gene is left open where the match is weak. Some rows have no size entry. The others give once, few or many, or a class for an expanded clone.

J gene,clone size,D gene,V gene,CDR3 DNA,CDR3 protein
TRBJ1-1,.,.,TRBV9,TGTGCCAGCAGCCTCAGGGATTGGGACACTGAAGCTTTCTTT,CASSLRDWDTEAFF
TRBJ2-7,.,TRBD2,TRBV5-4,TGTGCCAGCAGCAGTAGCGGGAGGTACGAGCAGTACTTC,CASSSSGRYEQYF
TRBJ2-7,few,.,TRBV27,TGTGCCAGCAGTCACCCCAACCGACAAGAGCAGTACTTC,CASSHPNRQEQYF
TRBJ2-2,.,.,TRBV6-5,TGTGCCAGCTCTAGGACAGCCCTCACCGGGGAGCTGTTTTTT,CASSRTALTGELFF
TRBJ2-1,once,.,TRBV24-1,TGTGCCACCAGTGAATGGGGACAAAGGACGAATGAGCAGTTCTTC,CATSEWGQRTNEQFF
TRBJ2-7,.,TRBD1,TRBV5-1,TGCGCCAGCAGCTTAAATTTCGGGGACAGGGTGTCCGAGCAGTACTTC,CASSLNFGDRVSEQYF
TRBJ2-7,few,TRBD1,TRBV7-9,TGTGCCAGCAGCTTAGTACCCACGAGGCGGACAGGGGGGGACGAGCAGTACTTC,CASSLVPTRRTGGDEQYF
TRBJ2-1,.,TRBD2,TRBV6-6,TGTGCCAGCATGATAGGCGGGAGTAATTACGAGCAGTTCTTC,CASMIGGSNYEQFF
TRBJ2-3,.,TRBD1,TRBV28,TGTGCCAGCAGCCAAACCGGGACAGGGGTTGGAAGCACAGATACGCAGTATTTT,CASSQTGTGVGSTDTQYF
TRBJ2-2,.,TRBD1,TRBV28,TGTGCCAGCAGCCACGGGGACAGGACCGGGGAGCTGTTTTTT,CASSHGDRTGELFF
TRBJ2-3,.,.,TRBV5-4,TGTGCCAGCAGCCCCAGACTAGTAACAGATACGCAGTATTTT,CASSPRLVTDTQYF
TRBJ2-1,.,.,TRBV27,TGTGCCAGCAGTCCGCCCGGGACACCCTACAATGAGCAGTTCTTC,CASSPPGTPYNEQFF
TRBJ1-1,.,.,TRBV12-3/TRBV12-4,TGTGCCAGCAGTCGTTGGGTAGCCGAAGCTTTCTTT,CASSRWVAEAFF
TRBJ1-2,few,TRBD1,TRBV19,TGTGCCAGTACTCGAAACGGACAGGGGAGGGATGGCTACACCTTC,CASTRNGQGRDGYTF
TRBJ2-2,.,.,TRBV5-1,TGCGCCAGCAGCTTGGATCCTAGCGCGATCGGGGAGCTGTTTTTT,CASSLDPSAIGELFF
TRBJ2-1,.,.,TRBV7-8,TGTGCCAGCACAGCTAGCAGCGAGCAGTTCTTC,CASTASSEQFF
TRBJ2-5,once,.,TRBV5-1,TGCGCCAGCAGCTTGCCTTCGCCTATCACTCCAGGAGAGACCCAGTACTTC,CASSLPSPITPGETQYF
TRBJ1-1,once,TRBD1,TRBV7-9,TGTGCCAGCAGCTTAACGGGACAGGGGTTTGAAGCTTTCTTT,CASSLTGQGFEAFF
TRBJ2-7,.,TRBD1,TRBV28,TGTGCCAGCAGTTCTCCGGGACAGTATTCAACCTACGAGCAGTACTTC,CASSSPGQYSTYEQYF
TRBJ1-4,.,.,TRBV6-2/TRBV6-3,TGTGCCAGCAGTCAACTCCGGCCGGGGGGAAGCGAAAAACTGTTTTTT,CASSQLRPGGSEKLFF
TRBJ1-6,.,TRBD1,TRBV2,TGTGCCAGCAGTGCCTCCCCGGGACAGGGAAATTCACCCCTCCACTTT,CASSASPGQGNSPLHF
TRBJ2-2,.,TRBD2,TRBV28,TGTGCCAGCAGTTTCACCCGGACTAGCTACACCGGGGAGCTGTTTTTT,CASSFTRTSYTGELFF
TRBJ2-1,.,.,TRBV5-1,TGCGCCAGCAGCCCTGGGAGACTAGGGGACAATGAGCAGTTCTTC,CASSPGRLGDNEQFF
TRBJ2-5,.,.,TRBV4-1,TGCGCCAGCAGCTTGGTTGGCGAGACCCAGTACTTC,CASSLVGETQYF
TRBJ1-1,few,TRBD1,TRBV11-2,TGTGCCAGCAGCCCAGGGGGGATCACTGAAGCTTTCTTT,CASSPGGITEAFF
TRBJ2-1,few,TRBD2,TRBV5-1,TGCGCCAGCAGCTTCAGAGCGGGAGATCTTAATGAGCAGTTCTTC,CASSFRAGDLNEQFF
TRBJ1-1,.,.,TRBV6-5,TGTGCCAGCAGTTACTCGGGCAGTTATGCTTTCTTT,CASSYSGSYAFF
TRBJ2-1,.,.,TRBV10-2,TGCGCCAGCGAGCGCGCTTTGGGAGACAATGAGCAGTTCTTC,CASERALGDNEQFF
TRBJ2-3,.,.,TRBV9,TGTGCCAGCAGCGTAGGCGGCGGGAGACAGGCAGATACGCAGTATTTT,CASSVGGGRQADTQYF
TRBJ1-5,.,.,TRBV21-1,TGTGCCAGCATCAGGACAGGGGGCTCTAAAATTCCACTTACATATAGCAATCAGCCCCAGCATTTT,CASIRTGGSKIPLTYSNQPQHF
TRBJ2-5,.,TRBD2,TRBV20-1,TGCAGTGCTAACGGGAGGGAGACCCAGTACTTC,CSANGRETQYF
TRBJ1-1,once,TRBD1,TRBV28,TGTGCCAGCAGACCGGGACAGTTGAACACTGAAGCTTTCTTT,CASRPGQLNTEAFF
TRBJ2-5,.,.,TRBV7-2,TGTGCCAGCAGCTCACTCAAGACCCAGTACTTC,CASSSLKTQYF
TRBJ2-2,.,TRBD2,TRBV5-1,TGCGCCAGCAGCCGGGGTTCTAGCGGGAGGGCCGACACCGGGGAGCTGTTTTTT,CASSRGSSGRADTGELFF
TRBJ2-7,few,.,TRBV5-4,TGTGCCAGCAGCGGCACCGGGACTCGCTACGAGCAGTACTTC,CASSGTGTRYEQYF
TRBJ1-1,.,.,TRBV18,TGTGCCAGCTCACCATTCGCGGATGAAGCTTTCTTT,CASSPFADEAFF
TRBJ2-7,.,TRBD2,TRBV28,TGTGCCAGCAGTGGCCCGATAGCGGGAGATCAGGACGAGCAGTACTTC,CASSGPIAGDQDEQYF
TRBJ1-3,few,.,TRBV5-4,TGTGCCAGCAGCTTGCCCGGGAAGCGGAACACCATATATTTT,CASSLPGKRNTIYF
TRBJ2-3,.,.,TRBV20-1,TGCAGTGCTCGCTACACAGATACGCAGTATTTT,CSARYTDTQYF
TRBJ2-5,.,TRBD1,TRBV11-1,TGTGCCAGCAGCTCGACAGGGGCGTATGAGACCCAGTACTTC,CASSSTGAYETQYF
TRBJ2-1,.,.,TRBV7-3,TGTGCCAGTCAACAGGACCAGCAGTTCTTC,CASQQDQQFF
TRBJ1-2,.,.,TRBV7-9,TGTGCCAGCAGCTTAAACGCAGGGGATTACTATGGCTACACCTTC,CASSLNAGDYYGYTF
TRBJ1-2,.,.,TRBV7-9,TGTGCCAGCAGCCCGGTTACCCAGTCGGGGGGCTATGGCTACACCTTC,CASSPVTQSGGYGYTF
TRBJ2-5,.,TRBD2,TRBV28,TGTGCCAGCAGCCCTCCCCCAGGGACTAGCGGGAGGTACGAGGAGACCCAGTACTTC,CASSPPPGTSGRYEETQYF
TRBJ2-1,.,TRBD2,TRBV7-2,TGTGCCAGCACGATCCTAACTAGCGGGAGTCGCCCCTACAATGAGCAGTTCTTC,CASTILTSGSRPYNEQFF
TRBJ2-7,.,TRBD2,TRBV7-9,TGTGCCAGCAGCCCCACATCTCTAACTAGCGGGAGGACCTACGAGCAGTACTTC,CASSPTSLTSGRTYEQYF
TRBJ2-2,.,TRBD1,TRBV20-1,TGCAGTGCTGGTGACAGGGGGATCCGCACCGGGGAGCTGTTTTTT,CSAGDRGIRTGELFF
TRBJ1-5,once,.,TRBV12-5,TGTGCTAGTGCCCCAGGGCGTAATCAGCCCCAGCATTTT,CASAPGRNQPQHF
TRBJ2-3,.,TRBD2,TRBV7-9,TGTGCCAGCAGCTATAGAGACAGCGGGAGGGCAGGAGATACGCAGTATTTT,CASSYRDSGRAGDTQYF
TRBJ2-1,.,.,TRBV7-9,TGTGCCAGCAGCGCCCCGGCTAGACGCAATGAGCAGTTCTTC,CASSAPARRNEQFF
TRBJ2-2,.,.,TRBV29-1,TGCAGCGTTGGATTCTCGCGGGTTCCCAGCGGGGAGCTGTTTTTT,CSVGFSRVPSGELFF
TRBJ1-2,.,TRBD1,TRBV28,TGTGCCAGCAGTTTCGGGACAGGGGTCTATGGCTACACCTTC,CASSFGTGVYGYTF
TRBJ1-1,.,.,TRBV3-1/TRBV3-2,TGTGCCAGCATACCTAAACAGGGCTCCATGAACACTGAAGCTTTCTTT,CASIPKQGSMNTEAFF
TRBJ1-1,.,.,TRBV5-4,TGTGCCAGCACCCTTAATCAGCAGGTGGGTGAAGCTTTCTTT,CASTLNQQVGEAFF
TRBJ2-1,.,.,TRBV6-5,TGTGCCAGCAGTTATGGGGGGGACACGACCCCCACGCAGTTCTTC,CASSYGGDTTPTQFF
TRBJ1-4,.,.,TRBV12-1,TGTGCCAGCAGCTTTGGTGGACAGAATGAAAAACTGTTTTTT,CASSFGGQNEKLFF
TRBJ1-2,.,.,TRBV29-1,TGCAGCGTTGAAGGGGAGGGCTATGGCTACACCTTC,CSVEGEGYGYTF